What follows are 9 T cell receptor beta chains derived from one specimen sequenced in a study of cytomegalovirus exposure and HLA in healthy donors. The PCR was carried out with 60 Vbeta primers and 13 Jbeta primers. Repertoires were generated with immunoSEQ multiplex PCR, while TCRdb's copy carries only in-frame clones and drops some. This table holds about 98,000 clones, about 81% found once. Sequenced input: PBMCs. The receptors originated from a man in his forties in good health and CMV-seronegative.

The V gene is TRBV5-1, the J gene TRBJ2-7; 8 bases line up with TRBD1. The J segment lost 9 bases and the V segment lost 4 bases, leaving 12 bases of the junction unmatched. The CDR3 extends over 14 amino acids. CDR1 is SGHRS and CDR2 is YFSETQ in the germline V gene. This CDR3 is CASSPTGTGIGQYF. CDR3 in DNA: TGCGCCAGCAGCCCGACCGGGACAGGAATTGGGCAGTACTTC.

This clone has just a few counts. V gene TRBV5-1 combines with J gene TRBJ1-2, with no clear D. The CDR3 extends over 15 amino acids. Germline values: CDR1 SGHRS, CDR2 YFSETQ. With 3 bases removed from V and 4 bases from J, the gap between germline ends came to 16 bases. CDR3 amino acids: CASSSSGTGIYGYTF. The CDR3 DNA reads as TGCGCCAGCAGCTCGTCGGGCACGGGGATCTATGGCTACACCTTC.

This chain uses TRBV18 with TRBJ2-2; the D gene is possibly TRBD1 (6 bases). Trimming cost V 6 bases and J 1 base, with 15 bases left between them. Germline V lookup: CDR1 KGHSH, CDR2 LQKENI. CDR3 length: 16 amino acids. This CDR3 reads CASSLTGTKNTGELFF. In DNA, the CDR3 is TGTGCCAGCTCTCTTACCGGGACAAAGAACACCGGGGAGCTGTTTTTT.

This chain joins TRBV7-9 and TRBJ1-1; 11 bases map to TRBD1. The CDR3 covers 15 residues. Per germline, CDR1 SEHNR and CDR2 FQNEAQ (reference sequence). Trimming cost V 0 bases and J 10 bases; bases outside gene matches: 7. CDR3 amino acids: CASSLADRGLVSAFF. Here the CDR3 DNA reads TGTGCCAGCAGCTTAGCGGACAGGGGGCTGGTTTCAGCTTTCTTT.

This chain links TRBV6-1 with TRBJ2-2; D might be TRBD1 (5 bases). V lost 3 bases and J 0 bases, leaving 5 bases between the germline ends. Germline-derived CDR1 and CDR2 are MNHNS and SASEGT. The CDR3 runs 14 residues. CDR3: CASSETANTGELFF. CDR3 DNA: TGTGCCAGCAGTGAGACAGCGAACACCGGGGAGCTGTTTTTT.

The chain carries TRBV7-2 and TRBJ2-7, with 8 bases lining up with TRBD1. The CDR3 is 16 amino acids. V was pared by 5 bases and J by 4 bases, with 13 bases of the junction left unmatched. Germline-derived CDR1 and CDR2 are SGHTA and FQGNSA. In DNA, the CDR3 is TGTGCCAGCAGCCGACACCCGGGACAGGTACAGTACGAGCAGTACTTC. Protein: CASSRHPGQVQYEQYF. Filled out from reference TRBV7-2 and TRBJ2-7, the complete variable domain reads GAGVSQSPSNKVTEKGKDVELRCDPISGHTALYWYRQSLGQGLEFLIYFQGNSAPDKSGLPSDRFSAERTGGSVSTLTIQRTQQEDSAVYLCASSRHPGQVQYEQYFGPGTRLTVT.

CDR3 region: CASSSRTGGPSSYNSPLHF. The CDR3 coding sequence is TGTGCCAGCAGTTCTAGGACAGGGGGTCCTAGCTCCTATAATTCACCCCTCCACTTT. The chain links TRBV2 to TRBJ1-6, with 10 nucleotides matching TRBD1. The ends lost 5 bases at V and 0 bases at J; junction bases unmatched: 10. This CDR3 comprises 19 residues. The V gene's germline CDR1 is SNHLY and CDR2 FYNNEI. Complete variable domain (other parts from reference TRBV2 and TRBJ1-6): EPEVTQTPSHQVTQMGQEVILRCVPISNHLYFYWYRQILGQKVEFLVSFYNNEISEKSEIFDDQFSVERPDGSNFTLKIRSTKLEDSAMYFCASSSRTGGPSSYNSPLHFGNGTRLTVT.

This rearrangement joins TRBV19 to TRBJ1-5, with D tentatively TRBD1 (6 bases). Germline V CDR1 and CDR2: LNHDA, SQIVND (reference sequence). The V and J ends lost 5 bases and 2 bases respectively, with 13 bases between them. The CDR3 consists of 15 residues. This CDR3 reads CASSQQGRGNQPQHF. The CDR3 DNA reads TGTGCCAGTAGTCAACAGGGAAGGGGCAATCAGCCCCAGCATTTT.

CDR3 nucleotide sequence: TGTGCCAGCAGCTTGGTGACAGGGTCAGGGGCCTTAGCAAATCAGCCCCAGCATTTT. It encodes CASSLVTGSGALANQPQHF. The V gene is TRBV7-8, the J gene TRBJ1-5, with 7 bases aligning to TRBD1. The CDR3 has 19 residues. V was pared by 3 bases and J by 4 bases, with 18 bases of the junction left unmatched. Germline-derived CDR1 and CDR2 are SGHVS and FQNEAQ.